What follows are 21 T cell receptor beta chains derived from one specimen sequenced in a study of shared clonotypes between healthy human individuals. Sequencing used immunoSEQ multiplex PCR; TCRdb keeps in-frame clones, though not all of them. This sample has roughly 1,000,000 clones, with about 80% found just once. Source material: memory CD4+ T cells from PBMCs. Subset here: CD45RA-negative fraction. The receptors stem from a man between 18 and 29 years old in good health. Some clones in this sample may be carry-over from other donors' samples.

About this clone: This may arise from a read error, as a much more abundant clone is one base away. The chain uses TRBV25-1 and TRBJ2-5; D is perhaps TRBD1 (5 bases). The assigned J gene may be wrong: the sequence end matches TRBJ2-7 better. This CDR3 region has 13 residues. From germline, CDR1 is MGHDK and CDR2 SYGVNS. CDR3 region: CASSEAGSYEQYF. CDR3 nucleotide sequence: TGTGCCAGCAGTGAGGCAGGGTCCTACGAGCAGTACTTC.

V is TRBV7-2 and J is TRBJ2-7, with 12 bases lining up with TRBD2. V gave up 5 bases and J gave up 6 bases; unmatched junction bases: 11. The CDR3 extends over 16 amino acids. Germline V gives CDR1 SGHTA, CDR2 FQGNSA. CDR3 residues: CASSRPGTSGLGEQYF. CDR3 in DNA: TGTGCCAGCAGCCGTCCCGGGACTAGCGGGTTAGGCGAGCAGTACTTC.

V gene TRBV4-3 combines with J gene TRBJ1-4; 8 bases align to TRBD1. J gave up 9 bases and V 2 bases, and 8 bases lay outside the gene matches. The CDR3 is 15 residues long. The germline V gene encodes CDR1 LGHNA and CDR2 YSLEER. The CDR3 region is CASSQQRTGRQKLFF. The CDR3 bases are TGCGCCAGCAGCCAACAAAGGACAGGGAGACAAAAACTGTTTTTT.

Of note for this clone: Other DNA variants within this sample encode the same CDR3. The V gene is TRBV12-5, the J gene TRBJ2-3, with D possibly TRBD1 on 6 matching bases. Germline V lookup: CDR1 LGHNT, CDR2 FRNRAP. V lost 3 bases, J lost 4 bases, and 8 bases lay in between. This CDR3 contains 13 residues. DNA of the CDR3: TGTGCTAGTGGTTTATCAGGGGCAGATACGCAGTATTTT. This sequence encodes CASGLSGADTQYF.

The chain has TRBV18 and TRBJ1-1; 10 bases are a match to TRBD1. This CDR3 comprises 14 residues. Trimming removed 4 bases from V and 5 bases from J; junction bases left unmatched: 4. From germline, CDR1 is KGHSH and CDR2 LQKENI. The CDR3 DNA follows: TGTGCCAGCTCACACGGACAGGGGGGGACTGAAGCTTTCTTT. Amino acids: CASSHGQGGTEAFF.

The chain combines TRBV28 with TRBJ2-7; D is unresolved. The CDR3 consists of 12 residues. Germline lookup yields CDR1 MDHEN and CDR2 SYDVKM. The V end was cut by 2 bases, the J end by 7 bases, with 9 bases between. The CDR3 here is CASSLGFREQYF. The CDR3 DNA reads TGTGCCAGCAGTTTAGGCTTCCGGGAGCAGTACTTC.

The table lists this clone with many counts. V and J are TRBV14 and TRBJ1-1; the match to TRBD1 covers 7 bases. The CDR3 is 14 amino acids. Unmatched junction bases numbered 6, after V lost 4 bases and J lost 4 bases. CDR1 is SGHDN, CDR2 FVKESK, per germline. As DNA, the CDR3 is TGTGCCAGCAGCCTACAGGGGTCGGGCACTGAAGCTTTCTTT. It is translated as CASSLQGSGTEAFF.

This chain connects TRBV21-1 to TRBJ2-7; the table's D call of TRBD1 was not tested on the DNA. TRBV21-1 is a pseudogene locus. The CDR3 sequence is 16 residues long. This CDR3 reads CASSNHPGTDAYEQYF. Here the CDR3 DNA reads TGTGCCAGCAGCAATCACCCCGGGACAGACGCCTACGAGCAGTACTTC.

This sequence joins TRBV5-6 and TRBJ2-5; D is uncertain. CDR3 size: 16 residues. V was pared by 2 bases and J by 2 bases, with 16 bases between. The germline V gene has CDR1 SGHDT and CDR2 YYEEEE. The CDR3 region has the DNA TGTGCCAGCAGCTTAGGAGTAAAGACACTTCAAGAGACCCAGTACTTC. As protein: CASSLGVKTLQETQYF.

The rearrangement joins TRBV10-3 to TRBJ1-2; 9 bases line up with TRBD1. The germline V gene encodes CDR1 ENHRY and CDR2 SYGVKD. J was trimmed by 2 bases and V by 4 bases; bases with no gene match: 14. The CDR3 is 18 residues long. Here the CDR3 DNA reads TGTGCCATCAGTGGTGGTGGACAGGGGACTCCCGAGAACTATGGCTACACCTTC. Translating it yields CAISGGGQGTPENYGYTF.

The chain is built from TRBV4-2 and TRBJ1-2; the D is unclear. The ends were cut back, 1 base at V and 6 bases at J, with 12 bases in the middle. The germline V gene has CDR1 LGHNA and CDR2 YNFKEQ. CDR3 length equals 14 residues. The CDR3 DNA reads as TGTGCCAGCAGCCAAGCTTCTACAGTGGATGGCTACACCTTC. Protein product: CASSQASTVDGYTF.

The V and J genes are TRBV5-5 and TRBJ2-2; D possibly corresponds to TRBD1 (5 bases). The CDR3 runs to 17 residues. The germline gives CDR1 SGHKS, CDR2 YYEKEE (reference sequence). Deletions cut 3 bases from V and 4 bases from J, with 19 bases between. The CDR3 protein is CASSSQSGWQATGELFF. In DNA, the CDR3 is TGTGCCAGCAGCTCCCAATCAGGGTGGCAAGCCACCGGGGAGCTGTTTTTT.

This clone was counted once. This chain joins TRBV7-2 and TRBJ1-2, with 7 bases that match TRBD1. V was pared by 5 bases and J by 4 bases, with 10 bases of the junction left unmatched. The length of the CDR3 is 15 residues. Per germline, CDR1 SGHTA and CDR2 FQGNSA. The CDR3 sequence is CASSRGTAEIYGYTF. CDR3 sequence (DNA): TGTGCCAGCAGCCGCGGGACAGCGGAGATCTATGGCTACACCTTC.

The chain combines TRBV5-1 with TRBJ2-1, with unresolved D. From germline, CDR1 is SGHRS and CDR2 YFSETQ. V was cut by 0 bases and J by 9 bases, with 10 bases left in between. The CDR3 runs 13 residues. The CDR3 nucleotides are TGCGCCAGCAGCTTGGCCGTGGAAATTGAGCAGTTCTTC. Translation gives CASSLAVEIEQFF.

The V call is TRBV5-1, the J call TRBJ2-5, with TRBD2 identical over 7 bases. CDR1 is SGHRS, CDR2 YFSETQ, per germline. The CDR3 is 11 residues long. V trimming: 8 bases; J trimming: 5 bases; junction bases outside the gene matches: 3. CDR3 loop: CASGEGETQYF. The CDR3 DNA reads as TGCGCCAGTGGGGAGGGGGAGACCCAGTACTTC.

This clone was seen more than once but under ten times. The V call is TRBV6-5, the J call TRBJ1-5; D may be TRBD1 (5 bases). This CDR3 region has 14 residues. V shed 2 bases and J shed 5 bases, with 10 bases lying between them. Germline values: CDR1 MNHEY, CDR2 SVGAGI. For the CDR3, the DNA is TGTGCCAGCAGTTACGGGCAGGGTCATCAGCCCCAGCATTTT. It yields the protein CASSYGQGHQPQHF.

The chain uses TRBV6-6 and TRBJ2-2; 9 bases are shared with TRBD1. V lost 9 bases and J lost 5; bases outside the gene matches: 7. In germline, CDR1 is MNHNY, CDR2 SVGAGI (reference sequence). This CDR3 is 14 amino acids long. CDR3 nucleotide sequence: TGTGCCAGTCAGTTCGGACAGGGGACCGGGGAGCTGTTTTTT. As protein: CASQFGQGTGELFF.

The gene calls are TRBV28 and TRBJ1-4; perhaps TRBD1 as D (5 bases). V lost 8 bases to trimming and J lost 8 bases, with 18 bases between them. Germline V gives CDR1 MDHEN, CDR2 SYDVKM. CDR3 size: 14 residues. The CDR3 coding sequence is TGTGCCAGCGGTACAAGCCAGAGGGGCGAAAAACTGTTTTTT. It is translated as CASGTSQRGEKLFF.

A few counts support this clone. The V call is TRBV5-1, the J call TRBJ2-7; 9 bases fit TRBD1. Germline V gene data show CDR1 as SGHRS and CDR2 as YFSETQ. The CDR3 has 13 residues. V shed 4 bases, J shed 12 bases, and the junction held 11 bases outside the gene matches. CDR3 protein: CASSAGTGLLLYF. CDR3 nucleotides: TGCGCCAGCAGCGCCGGGACAGGGCTTTTGTTGTACTTC.

The chain employs TRBV11-3 and TRBJ1-1; no definite D call. V lost 1 base and J lost 0, with 9 bases in between. Germline loops: CDR1 SGHNT, CDR2 YENEEA. The length of the CDR3 is 15 residues. For the CDR3, the DNA is TGTGCCAGCAGCTTAGGGGAGGGCCTGAACACTGAAGCTTTCTTT. Translated, it gives CASSLGEGLNTEAFF.

The chain employs TRBV6-1 and TRBJ1-5; the D gene is possibly TRBD1 (5 bases). This CDR3 has 17 amino acids. Germline V gives CDR1 MNHNS, CDR2 SASEGT. Trimming stripped 0 bases from V and 2 bases from J, with 14 bases between. CDR3 region: CASSEARWRGGNQPQHF. The CDR3 DNA reads TGTGCCAGCAGTGAAGCGCGTTGGAGGGGTGGCAATCAGCCCCAGCATTTT.